A single sample gave rise to the 8 T cell receptor beta chains below, sequenced in a study of response to subunit inactivated influenza vaccine. MiXCR, run by TCRdb on the RT-PCR reads, gives a single entry per CDR3 protein. The sample holds about 520,000 distinct CDR3 sequences, less than 30% seen once. The sequencing used CD4+ T cells sorted from PBMCs, collected 5 days after vaccination. All receptors derive from a man aged 45-60 years who received an inactivated influenza vaccine.

The chain combines TRBV7-2 with TRBJ2-2; D not certain. The ends were cut back, 4 bases at V and 9 bases at J, with 6 bases in the middle. Germline CDR1 and CDR2: SGHTA and FQGNSA. The CDR3 sequence is 11 residues long. The CDR3 loop reads CASSYARELFF. In nucleotides, the CDR3 is TGTGCCAGCAGCTACGCCCGGGAGCTGTTTTTT. Variable domain in full (rest from reference TRBV7-2 and TRBJ2-2): GAGVSQSPSNKVTEKGKDVELRCDPISGHTALYWYRQSLGQGLEFLIYFQGNSAPDKSGLPSDRFSAERTGGSVSTLTIQRTQQEDSAVYLCASSYARELFFGEGSRLTVL.

This sequence joins TRBV7-2 and TRBJ2-4; 11 nucleotides agree with TRBD2. The germline gives CDR1 SGHTA, CDR2 FQGNSA. The J segment lost 0 bases and the V segment lost 4 bases, leaving 5 bases of the junction unmatched. The CDR3 loop spans 17 amino acids. The CDR3 DNA sequence: TGTGCCAGCAGCTCCTGGACTAGCGGGCTAGCCAAAAACATTCAGTACTTC. Protein sequence: CASSSWTSGLAKNIQYF.

This clonotype was seen repeatedly, ten times or more. The chain joins TRBV4-1 to TRBJ2-7, with 8 positions matching TRBD2. This CDR3 is built from 19 residues. The germline V gene encodes CDR1 MGHRA and CDR2 YSYEKL. V gave up 3 bases and J gave up 4 bases; unmatched junction bases: 20. CDR3 residues: CASSHLLADPRRGVYEQYF. The DNA of the CDR3 is TGCGCCAGCAGCCATTTACTAGCGGACCCAAGAAGAGGGGTTTACGAGCAGTACTTC.

This clonotype has ten or more counts. This chain connects TRBV10-3 to TRBJ2-7; the D gene is possibly TRBD1 (6 bases). Looked up from germline, CDR1 is ENHRY and CDR2 is SYGVKD. The CDR3 has 13 residues. Between the trimmed V and J ends, which lost 8 bases and 3 bases, there was a span of 14 bases. The CDR3, as DNA: TGTGCCATCGGAAGGGGGAAGTACTACGAGCAGTACTTC. Its protein product is CAIGRGKYYEQYF.

This chain connects TRBV29-1 to TRBJ1-1; D gene uncertain. This CDR3 spans 9 amino acids. V lost 8 bases and J lost 7, with 8 bases in between. Germline-derived CDR1 and CDR2 are SQVTM and ANQGSEA. CDR3 coding DNA: TGCAGCACGGACGGTGAAGCTTTCTTT. It translates to CSTDGEAFF.

The rearrangement links TRBV6-4 to TRBJ2-3; D is perhaps TRBD1 or TRBD2 (5 bases each). Trimming shortened V by 3 bases and J by 0 bases, and 13 bases separated the two germline ends. Germline V CDR1 and CDR2: MRHNA, SNTAGT. CDR3 size: 16 residues. This chain's CDR3 is CASSESGAASTDTQYF. CDR3 nucleotides: TGTGCCAGCAGTGAGTCCGGGGCGGCTAGCACAGATACGCAGTATTTT.

The V gene is TRBV3-1, the J gene TRBJ2-4; 9 bases agree with TRBD2. V gave up 0 bases and J gave up 6 bases; unmatched junction bases: 15. Germline CDR1 LGHDT, CDR2 YNNKEL (reference sequence). The CDR3 runs to 19 residues. The CDR3 DNA reads as TGTGCCAGCAGCCAAGAAGTTTCGGGTAGCGGGGGCCGATTAAACATTCAGTACTTC. Protein sequence: CASSQEVSGSGGRLNIQYF. The whole variable domain, filled in from reference TRBV3-1 and TRBJ2-4, reads DTAVSQTPKYLVTQMGNDKSIKCEQNLGHDTMYWYKQDSKKFLKIMFSYNNKELIINETVPNRFSPKSPDKAHLNLHINSLELGDSAVYFCASSQEVSGSGGRLNIQYFGAGTRLSVL.

This clonotype has a single count. The J gene is TRBJ1-1, the V gene TRBV18; D unclear. The CDR3 length is 14 residues. V was cut by 2 bases and J by 1 base, with 8 bases left in between. Germline V lookup: CDR1 KGHSH, CDR2 LQKENI. CDR3 nucleotide sequence: TGTGCCAGCTCACCATACACGGCGAACACTGAAGCTTTCTTT. This codes for CASSPYTANTEAFF.